A selection of T cell receptor beta chains follows, all from one sample in a study of metastatic and nonmetastatic thyroid tumors. TCRdb re-clonotyped the PCR reads via MiXCR. This sample has 30,000 to 40,000 clones; roughly 15% occur once, and the top ten carry about 20%. Sample: blood. The receptors were sampled from a male donor with papillary thyroid cancer or a benign thyroid nodule (not recorded which). Some clones in this sample may be carry-over from other donors' samples. The CDR3 runs from the conserved cysteine through the conserved F or W. The order of the fields is D gene, V gene, J gene, clone size, CDR3 DNA, CDR3 protein. The D gene is left open where the match is weak. The size entry is marked missing in some rows and otherwise reads once, few, many or a size class.

d_gene: TRBD2
v_gene: TRBV5-1
j_gene: TRBJ2-1
abundance: many
CDR3nt: TGCGCCAGCAGCCTGAGACTAGCGGGATACACCTACAATGAGCAGTTCTTC
CDR3aa: CASSLRLAGYTYNEQFF

d_gene: TRBD2
v_gene: TRBV11-3
j_gene: TRBJ2-3
abundance: many
CDR3nt: TGTGCCAGCAGCATCAGGACTAGCGGGAGGGATACGCAGTATTTT
CDR3aa: CASSIRTSGRDTQYF

d_gene: .
v_gene: TRBV16
j_gene: TRBJ1-4
abundance: many
CDR3nt: TGTGCCAGCAGCCAATCGGCCGGCCATAATGAAAAGCTGTTTTTT
CDR3aa: CASSQSAGHNEKLFF

d_gene: .
v_gene: TRBV28
j_gene: TRBJ2-3
abundance: many
CDR3nt: TGTGCCAGCAGCCCGACGGGGTGGATAGATACGCAGTATTTT
CDR3aa: CASSPTGWIDTQYF

d_gene: .
v_gene: TRBV5-4
j_gene: TRBJ1-3
abundance: many
CDR3nt: TGTGCCAGCAGCTTGCAAGGGGAGCGGCGCAACACCATATATTTT
CDR3aa: CASSLQGERRNTIYF

d_gene: .
v_gene: TRBV11-3
j_gene: TRBJ2-2
abundance: many
CDR3nt: TGTGCCAGCAGCGCAAGGGGACACAACGGGGAGCTGTTTTTT
CDR3aa: CASSARGHNGELFF

d_gene: .
v_gene: TRBV5-8
j_gene: TRBJ2-7
abundance: many
CDR3nt: TGTGCCAGCAGCTTCATTTTTCCGGGACACTTCTACGAGCAGTACTTC
CDR3aa: CASSFIFPGHFYEQYF

d_gene: .
v_gene: TRBV30
j_gene: TRBJ1-1
abundance: many
CDR3nt: TGTGCCTGGAGTGTTGAGGGCTCTGAAGCTTTCTTT
CDR3aa: CAWSVEGSEAFF

d_gene: .
v_gene: TRBV30
j_gene: TRBJ1-6
abundance: many
CDR3nt: TGTGCCTGGAGTGTACACCCGTTACCCCTCCACTTT
CDR3aa: CAWSVHPLPLHF

d_gene: TRBD1
v_gene: TRBV20-1
j_gene: TRBJ2-3
abundance: .
CDR3nt: TGCAGTGCTTCCGGACAGGGTAGCACAGATACGCAGTATTTT
CDR3aa: CSASGQGSTDTQYF

d_gene: .
v_gene: TRBV6-1
j_gene: TRBJ2-3
abundance: many
CDR3nt: TGTGCCAGCAGTGCTAGACAGTTCTTCGAGTCCACAGATACGCAGTATTTT
CDR3aa: CASSARQFFESTDTQYF

d_gene: TRBD2
v_gene: TRBV10-2
j_gene: TRBJ2-3
abundance: many
CDR3nt: TGCGCCACCTCACGGCGCGGGAGCGTCTCAGATACGCAGTATTTT
CDR3aa: CATSRRGSVSDTQYF

d_gene: .
v_gene: TRBV7-3
j_gene: TRBJ1-4
abundance: many
CDR3nt: TGTGCCAGCACCTTAGAGGGGCTGGGTGTTGAAAAACTGTTTTTT
CDR3aa: CASTLEGLGVEKLFF

d_gene: TRBD1
v_gene: TRBV27
j_gene: TRBJ2-3
abundance: many
CDR3nt: TGTGCCAGCAGTTTATCATCGGGACAGGGTATTACGCAGTATTTT
CDR3aa: CASSLSSGQGITQYF

d_gene: .
v_gene: TRBV7-8
j_gene: TRBJ2-1
abundance: many
CDR3nt: TGTGCCAGCAGCTCAGCCCCTCTGGTCAATGAGCAGTTCTTC
CDR3aa: CASSSAPLVNEQFF

d_gene: .
v_gene: TRBV10-3
j_gene: TRBJ1-6
abundance: many
CDR3nt: TGTGCCATCAGTGTCGGGCAGGTGAATTCACCCCTCCACTTT
CDR3aa: CAISVGQVNSPLHF

d_gene: .
v_gene: TRBV18
j_gene: TRBJ2-5
abundance: many
CDR3nt: TGTGCCAGCTCACCGCAAGCGTCGGAGACCCAGTACTTC
CDR3aa: CASSPQASETQYF

d_gene: .
v_gene: TRBV7-9
j_gene: TRBJ1-2
abundance: many
CDR3nt: TGTGCCAGCAGCTCCCGCCTGACGGGTGGCTACACCTTC
CDR3aa: CASSSRLTGGYTF

d_gene: TRBD2
v_gene: TRBV20-1
j_gene: TRBJ2-1
abundance: many
CDR3nt: TGCAGTGCTAGGTTGGCTAGCGGGACTGATGAGCAGTTCTTC
CDR3aa: CSARLASGTDEQFF

d_gene: .
v_gene: TRBV7-2
j_gene: TRBJ1-1
abundance: many
CDR3nt: TGTGCCAGCAGCTCTTACTTGGATCCTGAAGCTTTCTTT
CDR3aa: CASSSYLDPEAFF

d_gene: .
v_gene: TRBV4-2
j_gene: TRBJ1-2
abundance: many
CDR3nt: TGTGCCAGCAGCCAAGAAGCCGGCGGGTCCTATGGCTACACCTTC
CDR3aa: CASSQEAGGSYGYTF

d_gene: .
v_gene: TRBV5-5
j_gene: TRBJ2-5
abundance: many
CDR3nt: TGTGCCAGCAGCTTGGTGGTAGGACAAGAGACCCAGTACTTC
CDR3aa: CASSLVVGQETQYF

d_gene: .
v_gene: TRBV28
j_gene: TRBJ1-2
abundance: few
CDR3nt: TGTGCCAGCAGTTTACGACAGGACAGTTTGTATGGCTACACCTTC
CDR3aa: CASSLRQDSLYGYTF

d_gene: .
v_gene: TRBV30
j_gene: TRBJ1-3
abundance: many
CDR3nt: TGTGCCTGGAGGGGCTCTGGAAACACCATATATTTT
CDR3aa: CAWRGSGNTIYF

d_gene: .
v_gene: TRBV7-9
j_gene: TRBJ2-3
abundance: many
CDR3nt: TGTGCCAGCAGCTTAGGGCTAGCGACAGATACGCAGTATTTT
CDR3aa: CASSLGLATDTQYF

d_gene: .
v_gene: TRBV30
j_gene: TRBJ2-1
abundance: many
CDR3nt: TGTGCCTGGAGCATGGGGGGTAACAATGAGCAGTTCTTC
CDR3aa: CAWSMGGNNEQFF

d_gene: .
v_gene: TRBV2
j_gene: TRBJ1-2
abundance: many
CDR3nt: TGTGCCAGCCGTTTTCTGGGGGGGGAGCCCTATGGCTACACCTTC
CDR3aa: CASRFLGGEPYGYTF